The source of this T cell receptor (beta chain) is a study of blood T cell repertoires in COVID-19. Across the study: The study drew acute and convalescent COVID-19 samples from the United States, Italy and Spain.

Looked up from germline, CDR1 is MGHDK and CDR2 is SYGVNS. The length of the CDR3 is 14 residues. The V and J ends lost 6 bases and 5 bases respectively, with 16 bases between them. Profiled with immunoSEQ multiplex PCR; TCRdb holds only in-frame clones, not every one. The sample holds 240,000 or so clones, around 87% seen once. The chain links TRBV25-1 to TRBJ2-5; weak D call: TRBD2 (5 bases). The sequence derives from a man aged 60 to 69 who had recovered from COVID-19. The source material was peripheral blood. The CDR3 region has the DNA TGTGCCAGCAGCCTCGGGTACTCGGGGGAGACCCAGTACTTC. Its translation is CASSLGYSGETQYF. The entire variable domain, with the rest obtained from reference TRBV25-1 and TRBJ2-5, is as follows: EADIYQTPRYLVIGTGKKITLECSQTMGHDKMYWYQQDPGMELHLIHYSYGVNSTEKGDLSSESTVSRIRTEHFPLTLESARPSHTSQYLCASSLGYSGETQYFGPGTRLLVL.